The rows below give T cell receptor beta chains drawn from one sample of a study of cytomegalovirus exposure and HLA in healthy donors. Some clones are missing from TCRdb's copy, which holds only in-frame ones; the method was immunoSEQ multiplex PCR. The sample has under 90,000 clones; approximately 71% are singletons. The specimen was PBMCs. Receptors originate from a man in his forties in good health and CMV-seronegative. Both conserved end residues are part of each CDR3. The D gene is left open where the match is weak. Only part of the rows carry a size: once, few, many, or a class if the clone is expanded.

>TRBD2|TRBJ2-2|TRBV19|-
CASRGLAGGARTGELFF
TGTGCCAGTAGGGGACTAGCGGGAGGGGCTCGGACCGGGGAGCTGTTTTTT
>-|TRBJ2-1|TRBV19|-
CASRMDRSSYNEQFF
TGTGCCAGTAGAATGGACAGAAGCTCCTACAATGAGCAGTTCTTC
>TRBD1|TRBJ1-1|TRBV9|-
CASSARQGDTEAFF
TGTGCCAGCAGCGCCAGACAGGGTGACACTGAAGCTTTCTTT
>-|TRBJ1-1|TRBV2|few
CASNGQPNTEAFF
TGTGCCAGCAACGGACAGCCGAACACTGAAGCTTTCTTT
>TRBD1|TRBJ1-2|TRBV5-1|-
CASSIGQGGYGYTF
TGCGCCAGCAGCATAGGACAGGGGGGATATGGCTACACCTTC
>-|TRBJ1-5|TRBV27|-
CASSFRGDQPQHF
TGTGCCAGCAGTTTTCGGGGGGACCAGCCCCAGCATTTT
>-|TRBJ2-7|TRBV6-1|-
CASSVGGDYEQYF
TGTGCCAGCAGTGTTGGAGGGGACTACGAGCAGTACTTC
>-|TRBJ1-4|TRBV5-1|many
CASSFRGGDNEKLFF
TGCGCCAGCAGCTTCCGTGGAGGAGATAATGAAAAACTGTTTTTT
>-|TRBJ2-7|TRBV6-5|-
CASSYSPGSSYEQYF
TGTGCCAGCAGTTACTCGCCGGGGAGCTCCTACGAGCAGTACTTC
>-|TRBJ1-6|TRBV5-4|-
CASSVDGVNSPLHF
TGTGCCAGCAGCGTGGACGGTGTTAATTCACCCCTCCACTTT
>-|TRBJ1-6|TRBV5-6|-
CASSWADSSYNSPLHF
TGTGCCAGCAGCTGGGCGGACAGCTCCTATAATTCACCCCTCCACTTT
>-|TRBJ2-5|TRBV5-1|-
CASNARGQETQYF
TGCGCCAGCAACGCTAGGGGCCAAGAGACCCAGTACTTC
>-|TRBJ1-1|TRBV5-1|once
CASSLNGQNTEAFF
TGCGCCAGCAGCTTGAATGGACAGAACACTGAAGCTTTCTTT
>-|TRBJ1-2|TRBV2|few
CASSAFRKLQGNYGYTF
TGTGCCAGCAGCGCGTTCAGAAAGCTACAGGGAAACTATGGCTACACCTTC
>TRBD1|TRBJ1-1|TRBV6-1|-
CASRLGQGGPEAFF
TGTGCCAGCAGATTGGGGCAGGGGGGTCCTGAAGCTTTCTTT
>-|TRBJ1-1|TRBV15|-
CATSPGFQGAEAFF
TGTGCCACCAGCCCCGGATTTCAGGGCGCTGAAGCTTTCTTT
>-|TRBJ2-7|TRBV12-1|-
CASSPTGEEREQYF
TGTGCCAGCAGCCCGACAGGGGAGGAACGCGAGCAGTACTTC
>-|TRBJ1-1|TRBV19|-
CASSIEGASSEAFF
TGTGCCAGTAGTATAGAAGGGGCATCATCTGAAGCTTTCTTT
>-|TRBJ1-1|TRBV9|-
CASSVGSRQGQNTEAFF
TGTGCCAGCAGCGTAGGGAGTCGGCAGGGCCAGAACACTGAAGCTTTCTTT
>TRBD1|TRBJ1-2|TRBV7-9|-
CASSLTGGDYGYTF
TGTGCCAGCAGTTTGACAGGGGGGGACTATGGCTACACCTTC
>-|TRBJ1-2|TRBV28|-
CASSYPAGELGYTF
TGTGCCAGCAGTTACCCCGCAGGGGAGCTAGGCTACACCTTC
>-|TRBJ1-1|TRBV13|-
CASSESAGINTEAFF
TGTGCCAGCAGCGAGTCTGCGGGGATCAACACTGAAGCTTTCTTT
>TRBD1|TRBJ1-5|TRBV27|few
CASSLSGTGNQPQHF
TGTGCCAGCAGTTTATCCGGGACAGGGAATCAGCCCCAGCATTTT
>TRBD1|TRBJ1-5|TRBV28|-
CASSFGQGRQPQHF
TGTGCCAGCAGTTTTGGACAGGGGAGGCAGCCCCAGCATTTT
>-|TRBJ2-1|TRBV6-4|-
CASSDLYLGLQDEQFF
TGTGCCAGCAGTGATTTGTATTTGGGTCTTCAGGATGAGCAGTTCTTC
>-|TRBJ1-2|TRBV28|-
CASSTETFINYGYTF
TGTGCCAGCAGTACGGAGACCTTCATTAACTATGGCTACACCTTC